Below are 2 T cell receptor beta chains sequenced from a single sample in a study of regulatory T cells in long-lasting Graves disease. The time point here: persistent/refractory GD, antithyroid drugs over 5 years with positive TRAb. PBMC RNA served as the TCR library source. iRepertoire HTBI primers and Arm-PCR of CDR3 regions built TCR beta libraries. TCRdb passed the multiplex PCR reads through MiXCR, listing each CDR3 protein once. The sample lists a few hundred thousand distinct CDR3 sequences; around a quarter were seen once. The sample here was peripheral blood mononuclear cells (PBMCs), taken when the disease was refractory, from a patient treated with antithyroid drugs. These receptors were obtained from a female donor with Graves disease.

In this sample, this clonotype turned up many times. CDR3 residues: CASSYLGAGTEAFF. For the CDR3, the DNA is TGTGCCAGCAGTTACCTGGGGGCAGGGACTGAAGCTTTCTTT. This chain uses TRBV6-2 or TRBV6-3 with TRBJ1-1, with a weak D call TRBD1 (6 bases). The CDR3 has 14 amino acids. V was trimmed by 2 bases and J by 5 bases, leaving 12 bases between them. CDR1 is MNHEY and CDR2 is SVGEGT in the germline V gene.

This clonotype appeared many times. The DNA for the CDR3 is TGTGCCAGCAGTTCCACCCTCAGGGGCCGGAGGACTGAAGCTTTCTTT. Protein sequence: CASSSTLRGRRTEAFF. The chain combines TRBV12-3 or TRBV12-4 with TRBJ1-1, with D possibly being TRBD1 (6 bases). Trimming took 4 bases from V and 5 from J, leaving 20 bases between them. The CDR3 has 16 residues.